A selection of T cell receptor beta chains follows, all from one sample in a study of blood T cell repertoires in COVID-19. The method was immunoSEQ multiplex PCR; TCRdb's version includes in-frame clones alone and lacks a portion of them. This sample has roughly 260,000 clones, with roughly 86% found just once. Sequencing used PBMCs or T cells enriched from blood (not recorded which). These receptors were taken from a woman between 18 and 30 years old who had recovered from COVID-19. Both conserved end residues are part of each CDR3. Fields, in order: CDR3 length, V gene, CDR3 protein.

14 | TRBV4-1 | CASSPGQGTGELFF
17 | TRBV27 | CASRPLAGGPDTGELFF
15 | TRBV2 | CASSVQGNSNEKLFF
14 | TRBV25-1 | CASSQTGWDSPLHF
12 | TRBV28 | CASRQFSVGYTF
16 | TRBV27 | CASSLNRGRSNYGYTF
16 | TRBV19 | CASSPGAGGMRQPQHF
17 | TRBV7-9 | CASSPRRGLPGTDTQYF
17 | TRBV9 | CASSLPGPARGTGELFF
13 | TRBV30 | CAWREQRNTEAFF
14 | TRBV7-8 | CASSLAGPSYEQYF
14 | TRBV2 | CASSVRGGNQPQHF
17 | TRBV5-6 | CASSLFPGLEPVSPLHF
12 | TRBV2 | CASRAGFYGYTF
16 | TRBV13 | CASSLPLGGVTDTQYF
12 | TRBV4-2 | CASSQEEVKQYF
14 | TRBV5-1 | CASSDDRGLNEQYF
14 | TRBV4-3 | CASSEGLPSYEQYF
17 | TRBV5-5 | CASATGEAFNHRYEQYF
15 | TRBV7-3 | CASSFGLAGVYEQYF
15 | TRBV9 | CASSRGQEVNEKLFF
16 | TRBV3-1/TRBV3-2 | CASSLRTSGDYNEQFF
18 | TRBV10-3 | CAISEGTSGRAPLHEQYF
15 | TRBV20-1 | CSASSLAGVSDTQYF
16 | TRBV2 | CASSEGLAGPYNEQFF
18 | TRBV24-1 | CATSPGPRRISGANVLTF
14 | TRBV18 | CASSPPIGLGEQYF
12 | TRBV11-3 | CASSLTGAEQYF
18 | TRBV5-1 | CASSSGQSPDSGANVLTF
13 | TRBV27 | CASRPGGSGEQFF
14 | TRBV7-9 | CASSFNMLNTEAFF
19 | TRBV11-2 | CASSLGGRTGSSYNSPLHF
16 | TRBV5-4 | CASSPGLAGGPGELFF
13 | TRBV12-3/TRBV12-4 | CASSFVGQSIQYF
19 | TRBV27 | CASSGCRVTSGGYSYEQYF
15 | TRBV18 | CASSPFGTGAYGYTF
17 | TRBV19 | CASSISRVAGAPGELFF
15 | TRBV28 | CASSLSQGSSYEQYF
15 | TRBV4-1 | CASSQEQNRHYGYTF
13 | TRBV30 | CAWSTGMLDEQFF
15 | TRBV7-8 | CASSPSYGITDTQYF
18 | TRBV29-1 | CSVLTAGTGFKNWYGYTF
15 | TRBV2 | CASKDRGSVAYEQYF
16 | TRBV18 | CASSPSSGRNTGELFF
15 | TRBV6-1 | CASSEWLAGGNEQFF
16 | TRBV9 | CASSVPGGEKTGELFF
13 | TRBV5-4 | CASTTGTFSGYTF
15 | TRBV2 | CASTREGPAYNEQFF
12 | TRBV29-1 | CSVEREGYEQYF
14 | TRBV2 | CASSATGVNTEAFF
13 | TRBV3-1/TRBV3-2 | CASSQDTLAGRYF
16 | TRBV27 | CASSSTGARSTDTQYF